A selection of T cell receptor beta chains follows, all from one sample in a study of beta chain features in type 1 diabetes. Measured with immunoSEQ multiplex PCR; TCRdb has only the in-frame clones, and not every one. The sample carries a few hundred thousand clones, more than 11% recorded once. Sequenced sample: naive CD4+ T cells from blood. The receptors were gathered from a man aged 25 to 40 with type 1 diabetes. Each CDR3 is given with its conserved first and last residue. A D gene is named only where the DNA matches it firmly. Clone size is shown for a subset of rows, as once, few, many or a class of expanded clone.

>few|TRBJ2-2|TRBV6-6|NA
CASRRWQAYTGELFF
TGTGCCAGCAGGAGATGGCAGGCCTACACCGGGGAGCTGTTTTTT
>NA|TRBJ2-7|TRBV11-2|NA
CASSLEVTVYEQYF
TGTGCCAGCAGCTTAGAAGTGACAGTTTACGAGCAGTACTTC
>NA|TRBJ2-3|TRBV30|TRBD2
CACKLPGLAGTDTQYF
TGTGCCTGCAAACTCCCGGGACTAGCGGGCACAGATACGCAGTATTTT
>NA|TRBJ1-2|TRBV9|TRBD1
CASSVDPGQGFSRYGYTF
TGTGCCAGCAGCGTCGACCCGGGACAGGGCTTTTCACGGTATGGCTACACCTTC
>NA|TRBJ1-2|TRBV29-1|NA
CSATGEGGYTF
TGCAGCGCCACGGGAGAAGGGGGCTACACCTTC
>few|TRBJ2-7|TRBV5-1|TRBD1
CASSLRTGGIYEQYF
TGCGCCAGCAGCCTCCGAACAGGGGGTATCTACGAGCAGTACTTC
>few|TRBJ2-6|TRBV5-4|NA
CASRSGTGANVLTF
TGTGCCAGCAGGTCGGGGACTGGGGCCAACGTCCTGACTTTC
>NA|TRBJ1-5|TRBV30|NA
CAWSVPGQPQHF
TGTGCCTGGAGTGTACCGGGTCAGCCCCAGCATTTT
>few|TRBJ1-5|TRBV18|NA
CASSQGDGNQPQHF
TGTGCCAGCTCACAGGGGGATGGCAATCAGCCCCAGCATTTT
>few|TRBJ2-3|TRBV9|NA
CASSDDKVTDTQYF
TGTGCCAGCAGCGATGACAAAGTCACAGATACGCAGTATTTT
>once|TRBJ2-3|TRBV6-5|TRBD2
CASSATSGSSDTQYF
TGTGCCAGCAGCGCGACTAGCGGGAGCTCAGATACGCAGTATTTT
>few|TRBJ2-5|TRBV5-1|NA
CASRGGDQETQYF
TGCGCCAGCAGGGGGGGAGACCAAGAGACCCAGTACTTC
>NA|TRBJ2-7|TRBV29-1|TRBD1
CSVAGQGWSYEQYF
TGCAGCGTTGCCGGACAGGGGTGGTCCTACGAGCAGTACTTC
>NA|TRBJ1-5|TRBV7-2|NA
CASSLGRGQPQHF
TGTGCCAGCAGCTTGGGGAGGGGTCAGCCCCAGCATTTT
>NA|TRBJ1-5|TRBV7-9|NA
CASSPQGQPQHF
TGTGCCAGCAGCCCCCAGGGGCAGCCCCAGCATTTT
>NA|TRBJ2-1|TRBV25-1|NA
CASSPNYEQFF
TGTGCCAGCAGTCCCAACTATGAGCAGTTCTTC
>NA|TRBJ1-1|TRBV6-5|NA
CASSPPGRDPTEAFF
TGTGCCAGCAGCCCCCCGGGGAGGGATCCCACTGAAGCTTTCTTT
>NA|TRBJ2-5|TRBV9|NA
CASSVAQGGQETQYF
TGTGCCAGCAGCGTAGCGCAGGGTGGTCAAGAGACCCAGTACTTC
>few|TRBJ2-1|TRBV6-5|TRBD2
CASSTGLAGLGEQFF
TGTGCCAGCAGTACGGGACTAGCGGGACTTGGTGAGCAGTTCTTC
>few|TRBJ2-5|TRBV6-5|NA
CASSYTGGPPATQYF
TGTGCCAGCAGTTACACCGGGGGGCCGCCAGCGACCCAGTACTTC
>few|TRBJ1-2|TRBV5-1|NA
CASSLDREAYGYTF
TGCGCCAGCAGCTTGGACCGTGAGGCGTATGGCTACACCTTC
>few|TRBJ2-7|TRBV6-1|TRBD1
CASGEGDRGSGEQYF
TGTGCCAGCGGCGAAGGGGACAGGGGGTCTGGCGAGCAGTACTTC
>NA|TRBJ2-2|TRBV2|TRBD1
CASRRGQGMTGELFF
TGTGCCAGCAGGAGGGGACAGGGGATGACCGGGGAGCTGTTTTTT
>few|TRBJ2-7|TRBV5-6|TRBD2
CASSLGLAGAEQYF
TGTGCCAGCAGCTTGGGACTAGCGGGAGCCGAGCAGTACTTC
>few|TRBJ2-7|TRBV29-1|NA
CSVGERSEQYF
TGCAGCGTTGGGGAGCGGTCCGAGCAGTACTTC
>NA|TRBJ1-2|TRBV7-9|NA
CASSLVGMFYGYTF
TGTGCCAGCAGCTTAGTCGGGATGTTCTATGGCTACACCTTC
>NA|TRBJ2-5|TRBV30|NA
CAWSVPETQYF
TGTGCCTGGAGTGTTCCTGAGACCCAGTACTTC
>NA|TRBJ1-1|TRBV2|NA
CASSEREGNTEAFF
TGTGCCAGCAGTGAAAGAGAGGGGAACACTGAAGCTTTCTTT